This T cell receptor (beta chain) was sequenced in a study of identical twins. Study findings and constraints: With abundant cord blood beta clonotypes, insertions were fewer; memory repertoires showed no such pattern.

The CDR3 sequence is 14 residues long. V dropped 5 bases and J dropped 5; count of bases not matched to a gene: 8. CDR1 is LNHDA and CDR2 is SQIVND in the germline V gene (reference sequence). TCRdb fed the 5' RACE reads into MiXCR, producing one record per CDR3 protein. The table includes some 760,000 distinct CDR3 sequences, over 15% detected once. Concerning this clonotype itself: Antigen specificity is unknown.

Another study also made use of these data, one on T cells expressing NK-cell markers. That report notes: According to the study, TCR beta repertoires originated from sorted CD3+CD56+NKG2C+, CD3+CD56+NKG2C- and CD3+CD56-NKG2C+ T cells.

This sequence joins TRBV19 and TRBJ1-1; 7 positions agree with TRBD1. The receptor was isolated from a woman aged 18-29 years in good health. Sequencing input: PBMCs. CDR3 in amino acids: CASSPTGRTTEAFF. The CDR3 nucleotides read TGTGCCAGTAGTCCGACAGGGCGGACAACTGAAGCTTTCTTT.